This TCR beta chain was observed in a study of blood T cell repertoires in COVID-19. Study in general: T cells, B-cell-depleted T cells, or PBMCs provided the cDNA or gDNA that served as material.

Here immunoSEQ multiplex PCR was the method, and the copy in TCRdb shows in-frame clones only, minus some. Among 200,000 to 250,000 clones listed, roughly 85% were seen once. Germline loops: CDR1 SGHRS, CDR2 YFSETQ. The V gene lost 4 bases and the J gene lost 0 bases, with 8 bases spanning the gap. The CDR3 runs 14 residues. This chain links TRBV5-1 with TRBJ1-3; possible D gene TRBD1, 6 bases. The clonotype comes from a middle-aged woman with acute COVID-19. Sample: PBMCs or T cells enriched from blood (not recorded which). The DNA for the CDR3 is TGCGCCAGCAGCCGGGACAACTCTGGAAACACCATATATTTT. It codes for CASSRDNSGNTIYF. Looking up the rest from reference TRBV5-1 and TRBJ1-3 gives the full variable domain: KAGVTQTPRYLIKTRGQQVTLSCSPISGHRSVSWYQQTPGQGLQFLFEYFSETQRNKGNFPGRFSGRQFSNSRSEMNVSTLELGDSALYLCASSRDNSGNTIYFGEGSWLTVV.